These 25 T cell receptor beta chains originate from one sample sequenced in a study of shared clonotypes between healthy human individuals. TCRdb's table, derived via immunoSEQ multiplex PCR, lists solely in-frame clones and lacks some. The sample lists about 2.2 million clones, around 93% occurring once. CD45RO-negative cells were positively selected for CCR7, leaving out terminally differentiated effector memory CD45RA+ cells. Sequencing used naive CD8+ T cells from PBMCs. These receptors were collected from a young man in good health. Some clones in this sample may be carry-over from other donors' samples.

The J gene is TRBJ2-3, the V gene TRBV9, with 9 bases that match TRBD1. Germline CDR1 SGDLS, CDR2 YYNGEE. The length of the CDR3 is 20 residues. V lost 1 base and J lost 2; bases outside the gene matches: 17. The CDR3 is CASSVRPQKGGQGNTDTQYF. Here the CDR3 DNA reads TGTGCCAGCAGCGTAAGACCTCAAAAAGGAGGACAGGGGAACACAGATACGCAGTATTTT. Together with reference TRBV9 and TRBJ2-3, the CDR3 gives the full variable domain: DSGVTQTPKHLITATGQRVTLRCSPRSGDLSVYWYQQSLDQGLQFLIQYYNGEERAKGNILERFSAQQFPDLHSELNLSSLELGDSALYFCASSVRPQKGGQGNTDTQYFGPGTRLTVL.

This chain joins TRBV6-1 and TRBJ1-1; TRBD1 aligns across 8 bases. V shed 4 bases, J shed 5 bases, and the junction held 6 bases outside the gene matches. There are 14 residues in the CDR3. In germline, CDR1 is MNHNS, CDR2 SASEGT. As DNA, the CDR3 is TGTGCCAGCAGTGGGGACAGGAGAATAACTGAAGCTTTCTTT. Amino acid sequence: CASSGDRRITEAFF.

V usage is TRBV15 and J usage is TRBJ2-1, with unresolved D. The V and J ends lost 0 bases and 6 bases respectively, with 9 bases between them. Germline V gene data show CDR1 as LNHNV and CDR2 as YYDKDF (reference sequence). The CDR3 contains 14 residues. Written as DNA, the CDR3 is TGTGCCACCAGCAGAGATTCCCCGGGCAATGAGCAGTTCTTC. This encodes CATSRDSPGNEQFF.

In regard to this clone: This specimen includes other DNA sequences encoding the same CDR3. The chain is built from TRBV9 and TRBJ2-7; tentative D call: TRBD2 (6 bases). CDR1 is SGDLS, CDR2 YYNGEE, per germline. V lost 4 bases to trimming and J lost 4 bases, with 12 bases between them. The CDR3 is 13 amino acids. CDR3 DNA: TGTGCCAGCAGCCCGGGGGATGGGTACGAGCAGTACTTC. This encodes CASSPGDGYEQYF.

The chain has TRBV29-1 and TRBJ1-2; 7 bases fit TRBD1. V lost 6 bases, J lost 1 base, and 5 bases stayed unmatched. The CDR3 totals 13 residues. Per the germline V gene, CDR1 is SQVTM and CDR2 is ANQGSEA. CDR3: CSVRDRDNYGYTF. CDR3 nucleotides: TGCAGCGTACGTGACAGGGATAACTATGGCTACACCTTC.

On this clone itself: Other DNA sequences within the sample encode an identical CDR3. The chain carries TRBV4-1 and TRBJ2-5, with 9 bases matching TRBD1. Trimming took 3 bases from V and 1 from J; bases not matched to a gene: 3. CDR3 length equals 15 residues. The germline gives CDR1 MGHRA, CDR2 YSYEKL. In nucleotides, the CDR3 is TGCGCCAGCAGCCAGGTGGGACAGGGCCAAGAGACCCAGTACTTC. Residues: CASSQVGQGQETQYF.

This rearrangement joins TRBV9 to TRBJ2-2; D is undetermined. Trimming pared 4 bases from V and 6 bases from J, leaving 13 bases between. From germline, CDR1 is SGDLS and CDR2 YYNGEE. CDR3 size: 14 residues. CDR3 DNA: TGTGCCAGCAGCCCCCCCCCGGGTTCCGGGGAGCTGTTTTTT. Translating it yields CASSPPPGSGELFF.

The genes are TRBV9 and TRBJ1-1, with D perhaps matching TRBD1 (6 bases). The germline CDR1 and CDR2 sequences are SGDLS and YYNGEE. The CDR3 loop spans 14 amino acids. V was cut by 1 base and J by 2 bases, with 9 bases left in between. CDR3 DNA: TGTGCCAGCAGCGTATGGGGACAAAACACTGAAGCTTTCTTT. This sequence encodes CASSVWGQNTEAFF. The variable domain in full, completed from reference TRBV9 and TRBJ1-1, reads DSGVTQTPKHLITATGQRVTLRCSPRSGDLSVYWYQQSLDQGLQFLIQYYNGEERAKGNILERFSAQQFPDLHSELNLSSLELGDSALYFCASSVWGQNTEAFFGQGTRLTVV.

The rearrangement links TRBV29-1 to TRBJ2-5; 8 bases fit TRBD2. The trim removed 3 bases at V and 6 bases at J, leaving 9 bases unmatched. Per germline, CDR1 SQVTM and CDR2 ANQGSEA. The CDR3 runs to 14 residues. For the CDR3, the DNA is TGCAGCGTTGAGCGGCGGGAGGTCGATAAGACCCAGTACTTC. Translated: CSVERREVDKTQYF.

CDR3 DNA sequence: TGTGCCAGCAGTTACACTCCGGGACAGGGGGCCAACGAGCAGTACTTC. It specifies CASSYTPGQGANEQYF. The J gene is TRBJ2-7, the V gene TRBV6-6; 12 nucleotides match TRBD1. V lost 2 bases to trimming and J lost 5 bases; unmatched junction nucleotides: 7. The CDR3 covers 16 residues. The germline gives CDR1 MNHNY, CDR2 SVGAGI (reference sequence).

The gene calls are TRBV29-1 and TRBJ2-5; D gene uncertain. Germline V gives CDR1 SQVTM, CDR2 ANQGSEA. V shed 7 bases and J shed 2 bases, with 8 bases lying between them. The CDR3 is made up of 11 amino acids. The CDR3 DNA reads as TGCAGCGGCATAGGTCAAGAGACCCAGTACTTC. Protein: CSGIGQETQYF.

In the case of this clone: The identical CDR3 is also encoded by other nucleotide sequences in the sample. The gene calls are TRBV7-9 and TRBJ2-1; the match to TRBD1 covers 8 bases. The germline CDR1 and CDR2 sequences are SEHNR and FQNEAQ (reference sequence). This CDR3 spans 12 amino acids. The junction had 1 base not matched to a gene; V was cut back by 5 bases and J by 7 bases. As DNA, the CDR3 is TGTGCCAGCAGCCGACAGGGGAATGAGCAGTTCTTC. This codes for CASSRQGNEQFF.

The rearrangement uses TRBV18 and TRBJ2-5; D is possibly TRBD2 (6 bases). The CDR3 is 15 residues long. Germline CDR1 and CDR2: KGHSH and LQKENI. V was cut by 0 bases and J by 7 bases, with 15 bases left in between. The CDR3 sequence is CASSPPGGPGGTQYF. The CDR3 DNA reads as TGTGCCAGCTCACCACCAGGAGGGCCCGGCGGGACCCAGTACTTC.

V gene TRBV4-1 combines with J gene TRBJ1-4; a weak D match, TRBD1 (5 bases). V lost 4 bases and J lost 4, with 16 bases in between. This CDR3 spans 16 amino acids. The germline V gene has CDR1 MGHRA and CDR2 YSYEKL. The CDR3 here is CASSLNRDYFNEKLFF. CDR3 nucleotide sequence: TGCGCCAGCAGCCTCAACCGGGACTACTTTAATGAAAAACTGTTTTTT.

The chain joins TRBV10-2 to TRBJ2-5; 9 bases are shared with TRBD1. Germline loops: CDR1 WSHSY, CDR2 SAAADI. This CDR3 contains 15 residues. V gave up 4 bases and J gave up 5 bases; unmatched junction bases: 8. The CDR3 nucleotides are TGCGCCAGCAGTGCGCCACAGGGGGCGGAGGAGACCCAGTACTTC. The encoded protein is CASSAPQGAEETQYF.

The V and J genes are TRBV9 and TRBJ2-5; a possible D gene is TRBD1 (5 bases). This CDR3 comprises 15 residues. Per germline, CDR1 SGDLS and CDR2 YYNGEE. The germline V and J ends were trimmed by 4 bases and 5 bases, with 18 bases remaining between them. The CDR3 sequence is CASSPWGGAQETQYF. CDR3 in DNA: TGTGCCAGCAGCCCTTGGGGTGGGGCTCAGGAGACCCAGTACTTC. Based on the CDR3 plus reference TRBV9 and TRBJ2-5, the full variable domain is DSGVTQTPKHLITATGQRVTLRCSPRSGDLSVYWYQQSLDQGLQFLIQYYNGEERAKGNILERFSAQQFPDLHSELNLSSLELGDSALYFCASSPWGGAQETQYFGPGTRLLVL.

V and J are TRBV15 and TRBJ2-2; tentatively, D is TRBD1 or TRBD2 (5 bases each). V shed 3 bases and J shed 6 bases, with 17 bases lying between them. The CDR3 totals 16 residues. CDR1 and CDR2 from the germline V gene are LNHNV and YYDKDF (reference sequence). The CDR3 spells CATSSARSVGAGELFF. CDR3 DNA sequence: TGTGCCACCAGCAGCGCCCGGAGTGTGGGGGCCGGGGAGCTGTTTTTT.

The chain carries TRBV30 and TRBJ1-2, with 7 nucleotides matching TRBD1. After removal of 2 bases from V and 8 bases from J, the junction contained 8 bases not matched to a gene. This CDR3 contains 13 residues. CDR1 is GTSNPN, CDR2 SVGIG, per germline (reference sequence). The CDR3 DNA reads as TGTGCCTGGAGTCCCGACAGGGCCGGGGGCTACACCTTC. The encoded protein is CAWSPDRAGGYTF.

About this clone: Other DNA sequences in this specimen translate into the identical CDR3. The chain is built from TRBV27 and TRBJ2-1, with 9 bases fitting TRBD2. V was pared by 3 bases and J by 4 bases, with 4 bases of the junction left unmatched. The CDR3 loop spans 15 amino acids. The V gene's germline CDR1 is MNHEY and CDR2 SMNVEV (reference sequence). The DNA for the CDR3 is TGTGCCAGCAGTTTGGGAGCGGGAGGTTACAATGAGCAGTTCTTC. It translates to CASSLGAGGYNEQFF.

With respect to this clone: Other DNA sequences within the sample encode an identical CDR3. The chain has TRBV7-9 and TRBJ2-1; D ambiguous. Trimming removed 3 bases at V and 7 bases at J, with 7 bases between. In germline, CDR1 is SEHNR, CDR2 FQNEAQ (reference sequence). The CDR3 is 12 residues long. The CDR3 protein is CASSFNSNEQFF. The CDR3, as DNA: TGTGCCAGCAGCTTCAACTCGAATGAGCAGTTCTTC. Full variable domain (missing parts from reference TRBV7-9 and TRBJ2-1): DTGVSQNPRHKITKRGQNVTFRCDPISEHNRLYWYRQTLGQGPEFLTYFQNEAQLEKSRLLSDRFSAERPKGSFSTLEIQRTEQGDSAMYLCASSFNSNEQFFGPGTRLTVL.

DNA for the CDR3: TGTGCCAGCATGGACAGGGTGCTGAACACTGAAGCTTTCTTT. Its protein product is CASMDRVLNTEAFF. The chain carries TRBV7-9 and TRBJ1-1; 8 bases are shared with TRBD1. The trim removed 7 bases at V and 0 bases at J, leaving 4 bases unmatched. The germline V gene encodes CDR1 SEHNR and CDR2 FQNEAQ (reference sequence). This CDR3 is 14 amino acids long.

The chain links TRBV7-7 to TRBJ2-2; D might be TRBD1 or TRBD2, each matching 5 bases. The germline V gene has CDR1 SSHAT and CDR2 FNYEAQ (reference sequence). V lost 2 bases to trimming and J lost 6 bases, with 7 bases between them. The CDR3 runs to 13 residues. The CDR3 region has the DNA TGTGCCAGCAGCTTAAGGGGACCCGGGGAGCTGTTTTTT. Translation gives CASSLRGPGELFF.

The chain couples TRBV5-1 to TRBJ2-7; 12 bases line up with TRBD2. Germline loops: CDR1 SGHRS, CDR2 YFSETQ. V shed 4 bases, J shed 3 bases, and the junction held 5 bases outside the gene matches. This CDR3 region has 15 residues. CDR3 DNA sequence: TGCGCCAGCAGCACCGGGACTAGCGGGCTCTACGAGCAGTACTTC. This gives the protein CASSTGTSGLYEQYF.

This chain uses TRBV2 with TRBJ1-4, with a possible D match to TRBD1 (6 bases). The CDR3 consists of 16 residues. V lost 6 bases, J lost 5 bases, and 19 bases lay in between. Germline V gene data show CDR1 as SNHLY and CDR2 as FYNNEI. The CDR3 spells CASRTPIGQLNEKLFF. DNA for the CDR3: TGTGCCAGCAGGACACCGATCGGACAGCTAAATGAAAAACTGTTTTTT.

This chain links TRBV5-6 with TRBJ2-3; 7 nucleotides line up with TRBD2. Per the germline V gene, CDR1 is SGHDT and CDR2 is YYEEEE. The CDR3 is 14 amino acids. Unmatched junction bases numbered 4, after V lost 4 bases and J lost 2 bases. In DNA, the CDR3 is TGTGCCAGCAGCATTGCGGGGGACACAGATACGCAGTATTTT. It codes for CASSIAGDTDTQYF.